This paragraph covers one T cell receptor beta chain sequence. Its target is unknown. The data derive from a study of shared clonotypes between healthy human individuals. Study outcomes and limitations: When naive CD4 clonotypes were compared across several donors, around 5% were shared. Rarefaction demonstrated incomplete sorted-subset sequencing despite large depth.

Assay: immunoSEQ multiplex PCR; the TCRdb copy retains only in-frame clones and omits some. The sample lists 2,500,000 or so clones; under 95% were seen once. Germline CDR1 SEHNR, CDR2 FQNEAQ (reference sequence). The CDR3 consists of 12 residues. Trimming pared 5 bases from V and 12 bases from J, leaving 15 bases between. The clonotype originates from a man younger than 35 in good health. Some clones in this sample may be carry-over from other donors' samples. The sequenced material came from naive CD4+ T cells from PBMCs. The subset is: CD45RA+ positively selected. This rearrangement joins TRBV7-9 to TRBJ2-3; D may be TRBD2 (6 bases). The CDR3 loop reads CASSTSGTLQYF. The CDR3 region has the DNA TGTGCCAGCAGCACAAGTGGGACTCTACAGTATTTT.